This T cell receptor (beta chain) stems from a study of shared clonotypes between healthy human individuals (TCRdb year 2020). For context, the study as a whole: Three men and a couple of women, aged 18 to 49 years, made up the cohort. For each donor, CD4 naive and CD4 memory were each given three plates, CD8 naive was given two plates, and CD8 memory was given one plate. The study deeply sequenced blood TCR repertoires of several healthy adults to estimate repertoire size and the extent of clonotype sharing between individuals. To increase sequencing depth and limit assay-specific biases, different laboratories used diverse techniques to prepare libraries and sequence TCR repertoires. Per donor, leukapheresis produced somewhere between about 0.94 and 9.5 billion PBMCs. The paper's findings and limits, for the study overall: Larger estimated clonotype richness was generally found for naive subsets than for memory subsets. The small number of donors limited the genetic and exposure-history diversity represented. Compared with non-shared clonotypes, the clonotypes found in all four sorted-subset donors had higher generation probabilities. Sharing across four donors was observed for approximately 5% of naive CD4, 3.5% of naive CD8, about 2.3% of memory CD4, and less than 0.45% of memory CD8 clonotypes. Even with the large sequencing depth, rarefaction of the sorted-subset datasets indicated that sequencing was incomplete. Based on pairwise subsampling, the degree of clonotype sharing among donors was expected to be affected by sequencing depth. Sampling was limited to blood, and TCR repertoires in tissue likely differ from TCR repertoires in blood.

The donors were healthy, HIV-negative adults with no recently reported acute infections or vaccinations. Every donor was a Caucasian adult residing in Nashville, Tennessee, USA. CD4+ T cells were enriched by magnetic negative selection, after which naive cells were positively selected on CD45RA and the negative fraction was taken as the memory subset. After blood collection by leukapheresis, PBMCs were isolated using Ficoll-Histopaque density gradient centrifugation and then cryopreserved in the vapor phase of liquid nitrogen. Purity and quantity of every magnetically sorted T cell population were checked by analytical flow cytometry. Each sorted fraction had its genomic DNA isolated and then quantified by UV absorbance on a Nanodrop 2000c. Using the deep immunoSEQ assay, multiplex PCR amplified TCR CDR3 regions from genomic DNA. Extracted genomic DNA from each cell subset was spread evenly across all wells of several immunoSEQ 96-well plates, with each plate serving as a replicate. Each replicate PCR for sorted subsets received approximately 220 ng genomic DNA, equal to about 30,000 T cell genomes. Purified libraries were quantified with a Qubit 3.0 fluorometer, sized on a Bioanalyzer 2100, and re-quantified with the KAPA Library Quantification kit. Every immunoSEQ 96-well plate was sequenced on a dedicated single-read 150-cycle Illumina NextSeq 550 flow cell. Under the source paper's analysis protocol: Because only junctional sequences without quality scores were contained in the immunoSEQ output, filtering matching that applied to full-length reads could not be performed. Sequences were annotated with PyIR, a Python wrapper for IgBLAST v1.9, and V/J genes and CDR3 were assigned using IMGT germline references. Reads were removed for weak V/J assignments (E-value above 1e-6), missing CDR3, stop codons, out-of-frame junctions, or ambiguous translated residues. V3J clonotypes were defined by identical inferred V gene, J gene, and CDR3 amino acid sequence. Percentage overlap between repertoires was calculated by dividing the number of shared unique clonotypes by the size of the smaller repertoire. Three approaches were used to assess repertoire richness: RTK rarefaction, the Chao1 estimator, and Recon v2.1 estimates of unobserved clonotypes. Generation probabilities were computed with OLGA for all TCRbeta clonotypes obtained by the gDNA method from several donors. This is the immuneACCESS table as TCRdb keeps it, with only in-frame sequences that have V and J called. A part of the clones is gone; compared with another copy, unresolved V genes explain less than half, and the rest is unexplained. The DNA gave D and trimming, while V, J and clone size come from that table. The sample has fewer than 1.8 million clones on record, just under 99% of them singletons. The top ten clones comprise 0.36% of the sample.

Measured from the cysteine to the phenylalanine, the CDR3 is 13 residues long. Only CDR3 DNA remains: 39 bases, in frame from the first base. V drops 1 base and J drops 3 bases, leaving 7 bases in between. CDR1 is given as GTSNPN and CDR2 as SVGIG, both from the germline V gene (reference sequence). This clone was picked up one time. No antigen is known for it. No base quality information exists; no much larger clone differs at one position. Sequencing was carried out using naive CD4+ T cells sorted from blood. What this sample's cell subset or site label stands for: CD45RA+ positively selected. The receptor chain draws on TRBV30 and TRBJ2-1; TRBD1 is a possible D gene, resting on 5 matching bases. This TCR derives from a man younger than 40 in good health. This receptor has the CDR3 CAWSDQGYNEQFF. The nucleotide sequence reads as follows: TGTGCCTGGAGTGACCAGGGCTACAATGAGCAGTTCTTC.